The T cell receptor beta chain under discussion was sequenced for a study of cytomegalovirus exposure and HLA in healthy donors. General study results and limits: Most sequenced TCRs were rare (though some public TCRs occurred in many donors). A few CMV-associated chains were confirmed in vitro to be specific for CMV antigens.

This clone was counted a single time. Its antigen remains unknown. Here immunoSEQ multiplex PCR was the method, and the copy in TCRdb shows in-frame clones only, minus some. The table lists 130,000 to 150,000 clones, just over 90% of them singletons. The TCR originated in a young man in good health and CMV-seronegative. The sequenced material came from PBMCs.

In nucleotides, the CDR3 is TGTGCCAGCAGCGTTGGACTAGCGGGGGGGTCCGGGGAGCTGTTTTTT. Encoded protein: CASSVGLAGGSGELFF. This sequence joins TRBV9 and TRBJ2-2; 15 bases match TRBD2. CDR3 length: 16 amino acids. The V gene end was trimmed by 2 bases and the J gene end by 6 bases; junction bases not matched to a gene: 2. Germline V gene lookup returns CDR1 SGDLS and CDR2 YYNGEE.